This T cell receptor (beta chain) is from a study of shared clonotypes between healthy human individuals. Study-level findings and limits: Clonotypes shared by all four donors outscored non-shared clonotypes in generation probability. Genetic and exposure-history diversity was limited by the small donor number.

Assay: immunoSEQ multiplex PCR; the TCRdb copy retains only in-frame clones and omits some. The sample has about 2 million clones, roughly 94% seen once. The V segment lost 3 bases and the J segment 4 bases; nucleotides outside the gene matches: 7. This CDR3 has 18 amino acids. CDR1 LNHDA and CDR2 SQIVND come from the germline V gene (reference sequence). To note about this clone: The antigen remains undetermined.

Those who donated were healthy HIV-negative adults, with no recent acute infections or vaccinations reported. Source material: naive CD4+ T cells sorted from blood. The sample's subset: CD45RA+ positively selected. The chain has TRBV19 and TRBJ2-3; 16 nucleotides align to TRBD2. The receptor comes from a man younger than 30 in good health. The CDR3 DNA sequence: TGTGCCAGTAGTATTGGGACTAGCGGGGGGGCCGGCGCAGATACGCAGTATTTT. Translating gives CASSIGTSGGAGADTQYF.